This T cell receptor (beta chain) was found in a study of blood T cell repertoires in COVID-19. The wider study: Sites in the United States, Italy and Spain provided acute and convalescent COVID-19 samples.

Method: immunoSEQ multiplex PCR; TCRdb's copy keeps in-frame clones and lacks some. The table records 250,000 to 350,000 clones, 75% to 95% of them present only once. This clone was seen a few times. This CDR3 is built from 11 residues. The germline V gene encodes CDR1 LNHDA and CDR2 SQIVND (reference sequence). Trimming stripped 6 bases from V and 7 bases from J, with 9 bases between. This receptor was obtained from a woman aged 25 to 39 who had recovered from COVID-19. Sample: PBMCs or T cells enriched from blood (not recorded which). V is TRBV19 and J is TRBJ1-2; D might be TRBD1 (5 bases). For the CDR3, the DNA is TGTGCCAGTAGCCAGGGCCTTGGCTACACCTTC. Protein product: CASSQGLGYTF.